This T cell receptor (beta chain) appears in the sequencing data of a study of CD8+CD57+ T cells in acquired aplastic anemia. The study, taken as a whole, reports: Both patients and controls carried the same twenty-nine CD8+ CDR3 sequences.

Genomic DNA, serving as template, underwent TCR beta VDJ and CDR3 profiling. TCRdb recomputed calls from the reads with MiXCR, one row per CDR3 protein. The top ten hold about 1.1% of the sample, which has 150,000 to 200,000 distinct CDR3 sequences, approximately 43% seen once. With regard to this clonotype: Its target is unknown.

The CDR3 covers 10 residues. Per germline, CDR1 MGHDK and CDR2 SYGVNS. Sequencing was performed on sorted CD4+, CD8+, or CD8+CD57+ T cells (not recorded which) from PBMCs. The chain couples TRBV25-1 to TRBJ2-7; no clear D gene. The TCR originated in a human donor in good health. The CDR3 DNA follows: TGTGCTCTACGTGTGTGGGAGCAGTACTTC. Its protein is CALRVWEQYF.